This T cell receptor beta chain was identified in a study of response to subunit inactivated influenza vaccine (dated by TCRdb to the late 2010s). General notes on the study: The study used deep quantitative T cell receptor repertoire profiling to track responses to a trivalent subunit inactivated influenza vaccine.

The junction shows trimming of 9 bases on V and 5 bases on J, plus 22 bases between the germline ends. CDR1 and CDR2 are read off the germline V gene as KGHDR and SFDVKD. Including cysteine and phenylalanine, the CDR3 has 15 amino acids. Just CDR3 DNA is preserved here, 45 bases in frame from base 1. This clonotype was seen a handful of times. The antigen it recognizes is unknown. No much larger clonotype is one base removed from it; base qualities were not supplied. Study-wide conclusions, independent of this receptor: The authors proposed that each seasonal influenza vaccination may bring in only a limited number of new T cells.

Library preparation was by RT-PCR. The sequencing machine was an Illumina HiSeq 2500. Through fastp at Q25 and MiXCR, TCRdb rebuilt clones from the public reads, retaining in-frame beta chains. Rows matching on CDR3 protein sequence are summarized as one entry with the most common DNA and genes. The sample yields 400,000 to 550,000 distinct CDR3 sequences; around 25% were counted once. Under 2.5% of the sample lies in the top ten. Sequenced here: CD4+ T cells sorted from PBMCs, sampled around 5 days after vaccination. The rearrangement joined TRBV24-1 to TRBJ2-7; no D gene is confidently identified. The clonotype comes from a man aged 45-60 years who received an inactivated influenza vaccine. Donor details come from another sample of the same person, matched by shared clones. The CDR3 region reads CATDFEGLPKDEQYF. The base sequence is TGTGCCACCGACTTCGAAGGGCTCCCCAAAGACGAGCAGTACTTC.